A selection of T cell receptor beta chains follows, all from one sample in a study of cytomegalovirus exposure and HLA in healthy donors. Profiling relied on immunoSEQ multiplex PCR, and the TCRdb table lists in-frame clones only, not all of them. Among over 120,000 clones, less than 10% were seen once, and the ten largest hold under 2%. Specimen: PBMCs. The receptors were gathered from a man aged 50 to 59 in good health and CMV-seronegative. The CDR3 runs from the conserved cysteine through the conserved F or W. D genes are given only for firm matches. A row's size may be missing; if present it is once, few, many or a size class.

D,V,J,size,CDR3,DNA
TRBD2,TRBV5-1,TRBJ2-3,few,CASTRGGTDTQYF,TGCGCCAGCACCCGGGGGGGCACAGATACGCAGTATTTT
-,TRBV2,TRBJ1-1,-,CANTRTEVFTEAFF,TGTGCCAATACCCGGACGGAGGTTTTCACTGAAGCTTTCTTT
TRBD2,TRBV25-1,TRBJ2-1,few,CASSGSGGPINEQFF,TGTGCCAGCAGTGGGTCGGGAGGGCCGATCAATGAGCAGTTCTTC
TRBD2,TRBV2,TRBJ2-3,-,CASRETSGLTDTQYF,TGTGCCAGCAGAGAAACTAGCGGACTCACAGATACGCAGTATTTT
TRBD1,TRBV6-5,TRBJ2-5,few,CASSFQQGLKETQYF,TGTGCCAGCAGTTTCCAACAGGGGTTGAAAGAGACCCAGTACTTC
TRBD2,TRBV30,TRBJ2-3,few,CAWSVRASGIRTDTQYF,TGTGCCTGGAGTGTACGGGCTAGCGGGATCCGGACAGATACGCAGTATTTT
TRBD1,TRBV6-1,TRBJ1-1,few,CASSDRQGGTEAFF,TGTGCCAGCAGTGACCGTCAGGGGGGCACTGAAGCTTTCTTT
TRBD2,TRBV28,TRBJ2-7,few,CASGGGKAYEQYF,TGTGCCAGTGGGGGGGGGAAAGCCTACGAGCAGTACTTC
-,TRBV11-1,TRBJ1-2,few,CASSLGVGDTGYTF,TGTGCCAGCAGCTTAGGTGTAGGCGACACCGGCTACACCTTC
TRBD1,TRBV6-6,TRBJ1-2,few,CASSVPQGANYGYTF,TGTGCCAGCAGTGTACCCCAGGGGGCCAACTATGGCTACACCTTC
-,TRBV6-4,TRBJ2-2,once,CASSDSGGTGELFF,TGTGCCAGCAGTGACTCCGGCGGTACCGGGGAGCTGTTTTTT
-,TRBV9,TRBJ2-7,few,CASSVSYSYEQYF,TGTGCCAGCAGCGTAAGCTACTCCTACGAGCAGTACTTC
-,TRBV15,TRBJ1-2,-,CATSPTGNNYGYTF,TGTGCCACCAGCCCCACGGGAAATAACTATGGCTACACCTTC
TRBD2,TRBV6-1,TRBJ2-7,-,CASSDMGLAVSSYEQYF,TGTGCCAGCAGTGATATGGGACTAGCGGTTAGCTCCTACGAGCAGTACTTC
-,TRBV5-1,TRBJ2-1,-,CASSLEGSTRFF,TGCGCCAGCAGCTTGGAGGGGTCGACAAGGTTCTTC
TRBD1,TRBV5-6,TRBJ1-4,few,CASSWGQGTNEKLFF,TGTGCCAGCAGCTGGGGACAGGGAACTAATGAAAAACTGTTTTTT
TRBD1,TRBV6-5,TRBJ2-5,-,CASSTDRVTETQYF,TGTGCCAGCAGTACCGACAGGGTAACCGAGACCCAGTACTTC
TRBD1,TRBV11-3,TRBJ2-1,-,CASSLVGQVNEQFF,TGTGCCAGCAGCTTAGTGGGACAGGTCAATGAGCAGTTCTTC